These 17 T cell receptor beta chains share one sample of origin, sequenced in a study of shared clonotypes between healthy human individuals. Assay: immunoSEQ multiplex PCR; the TCRdb copy retains only in-frame clones and omits some. The top ten clones hold approximately 0.95% of a sample with about 1.1 million clones, around 77% of them seen once. The sample comprised memory CD4+ T cells from PBMCs. As to subset: CD45RA-negative fraction. Receptors were obtained from a man between 18 and 29 years old in good health. Some clones in this sample may be carry-over from other donors' samples.

The rearrangement joins TRBV7-6 to TRBJ2-5, with TRBD2 matching over 9 bases. V was pared by 2 bases and J by 4 bases, with 5 bases of the junction left unmatched. From germline, CDR1 is SGHVS and CDR2 FNYEAQ. The CDR3 sequence is 15 residues long. In nucleotides, the CDR3 is TGTGCCAGCAGCTTACTAGCGGGGTGGGGAGAGACCCAGTACTTC. This translates into CASSLLAGWGETQYF.

The chain uses TRBV30 and TRBJ1-5; D is uncertain. The V end was cut by 2 bases, the J end by 6 bases, with 26 bases between. Germline V gene data show CDR1 as GTSNPN and CDR2 as SVGIG (reference sequence). CDR3 size: 18 residues. CDR3 region: CAWSRPQSGEVHVQPQHF. Written as DNA, the CDR3 is TGTGCCTGGAGTCGGCCCCAATCCGGAGAAGTTCATGTTCAGCCCCAGCATTTT.

This rearrangement joins TRBV19 to TRBJ2-3; D is perhaps TRBD1 or TRBD2 (5 bases each). CDR1 is LNHDA, CDR2 SQIVND, per germline (reference sequence). This CDR3 region has 13 residues. V was shortened by 1 base and J by 9 bases, with 11 bases between the two germline ends. The CDR3, as DNA: TGTGCCAGTAGTATAGCGACAGCGGACACGCAGTATTTT. Protein product: CASSIATADTQYF.

V gene TRBV6-5 combines with J gene TRBJ1-1, with TRBD1 as a possible D gene (5 bases). The V gene's germline CDR1 is MNHEY and CDR2 SVGAGI. The ends were cut back, 2 bases at V and 2 bases at J, with 12 bases in the middle. CDR3 length: 15 residues. The CDR3 bases are TGTGCCAGCAGTTACCAAAGACAGCTTAACACTGAAGCTTTCTTT. It encodes CASSYQRQLNTEAFF.

V is TRBV15 and J is TRBJ2-1; 10 nucleotides match TRBD1. The germline CDR1 and CDR2 sequences are LNHNV and YYDKDF (reference sequence). The V and J ends lost 5 bases and 6 bases, in that order; junction bases with no gene match: 4. The CDR3 is 14 residues long. The CDR3, as DNA: TGTGCCACCAGCTCGCGGACAGGGGGCAATGAGCAGTTCTTC. It encodes CATSSRTGGNEQFF.

Only a few counts were recorded for this clone. V is TRBV9 and J is TRBJ2-7; 8 bases match TRBD2. The V and J ends lost 3 bases and 6 bases, in that order; junction bases with no gene match: 8. The germline V gene has CDR1 SGDLS and CDR2 YYNGEE. The CDR3 sequence is 14 residues long. In DNA, the CDR3 is TGTGCCAGCAGCGCCGGACTAGCAAAAGGCGAGCAGTACTTC. Its translation is CASSAGLAKGEQYF.

As for this clone: The junction shows a germline mismatch at one end, possibly a read error. The chain links TRBV9 to TRBJ2-5, with D possibly being TRBD1 (6 bases). Germline V lookup: CDR1 SGDLS, CDR2 YYNGEE. This CDR3 is built from 14 residues. This CDR3 is CANSVSSGDETQYF. CDR3 DNA sequence: TGTGCCAACAGCGTTTCGTCAGGGGACGAGACCCAGTACTTC.

The chain employs TRBV7-2 and TRBJ2-3; weak D call: TRBD1 (5 bases). This CDR3 contains 15 residues. Germline V gives CDR1 SGHTA, CDR2 FQGNSA. Between the trimmed V and J ends, which lost 2 bases and 1 base, there was a span of 10 bases. DNA of the CDR3: TGTGCCAGCAGCTTACAGGGCCAGGGCACAGATACGCAGTATTTT. Amino acids: CASSLQGQGTDTQYF.

This chain links TRBV5-1 with TRBJ2-7; 7 bases are a match to TRBD1. There are 17 residues in the CDR3. Germline CDR1 and CDR2: SGHRS and YFSETQ. V lost 0 bases, J lost 4 bases, and 13 bases stayed unmatched. The CDR3 region has the DNA TGCGCCAGCAGCTTGGTTCGACAGGGAATAGTTCCATACGAGCAGTACTTC. Protein: CASSLVRQGIVPYEQYF.

On this clone: This may stem from a read error, because a much larger clone lies one nucleotide away. Other DNA sequences of this sample code for an identical CDR3. The chain recombines TRBV5-1 with TRBJ1-4; D unclear. CDR3 size: 14 residues. V dropped 0 bases and J dropped 7 bases, with 10 bases sitting between them. The V gene's germline CDR1 is SGHRS and CDR2 YFSETQ. The CDR3 sequence: CASSLVGNGEKLFF. The CDR3 DNA reads TGCGCCAGCAGCTTGGTGGGAAACGGTGAAAAACTGTTTTTT.

The rearrangement uses TRBV19 and TRBJ1-1; TRBD1 matches at 9 bases. V was clipped by 6 bases and J by 6 bases; unmatched bases: 8. Germline-derived CDR1 and CDR2 are LNHDA and SQIVND (reference sequence). CDR3 length: 14 residues. The CDR3 sequence is CASSLDRGYSEAFF. The CDR3 DNA follows: TGTGCCAGTAGCCTGGACAGGGGATATTCTGAAGCTTTCTTT.

The V call is TRBV5-8, the J call TRBJ2-7; D is uncertain. V lost 1 base and J 0 bases, leaving 14 bases between the germline ends. This CDR3 spans 16 amino acids. Germline CDR1 and CDR2: SGHTS and YDEGEE. CDR3 sequence (DNA): TGTGCCAGCAGCTTGTATGCCAGTCAAAGCTCCTACGAGCAGTACTTC. Translated, it gives CASSLYASQSSYEQYF.

V gene TRBV7-2 combines with J gene TRBJ1-1, with 8 bases lining up with TRBD1. CDR3 length: 13 residues. Germline CDR1 is SGHTA and CDR2 is FQGNSA. J was trimmed by 8 bases and V by 5 bases; bases with no gene match: 7. The CDR3 nucleotides read TGTGCCAGCAGCCCAAACAGGGGGGTCGAAGCTTTCTTT. Amino acid sequence: CASSPNRGVEAFF.

This clone has just a few counts. V gene TRBV10-2 combines with J gene TRBJ2-3; D not certain. With 6 bases removed from V and 1 base from J, the gap between germline ends came to 11 bases. CDR1 and CDR2 from the germline V gene are WSHSY and SAAADI. The CDR3 covers 14 residues. CDR3 DNA: TGCGCCAGCAGGATCGAGAGCCGCACAGATACGCAGTATTTT. This encodes CASRIESRTDTQYF.

V usage is TRBV27 and J usage is TRBJ1-1, with a weak D call TRBD1 (6 bases). The CDR3 has 14 residues. Germline values: CDR1 MNHEY, CDR2 SMNVEV (reference sequence). Trimming left V 5 bases short and J 5 bases short, with 15 bases between. The CDR3 here is CASSRLGAVTEAFF. DNA for the CDR3: TGTGCCAGCAGTCGACTGGGGGCGGTGACTGAAGCTTTCTTT.

This chain links TRBV5-5 with TRBJ1-2; D gene uncertain. The CDR3 contains 15 residues. V lost 0 bases and J lost 5, with 14 bases in between. Germline assignment: CDR1 SGHKS and CDR2 YYEKEE (reference sequence). The CDR3 DNA is TGTGCCAGCAGCTTGGAATCGGTCAGTGGATATGGCTACACCTTC. It encodes CASSLESVSGYGYTF.

This clone has a handful of counts. The chain recombines TRBV7-2 with TRBJ2-3; 9 nucleotides match TRBD2. Germline V gene data show CDR1 as SGHTA and CDR2 as FQGNSA. This CDR3 has 13 amino acids. Losses at the gene ends were 1 base for V and 9 bases for J; bases not matched to a gene: 2. CDR3 DNA: TGTGCCAGCAGCTTAGTGCGGGAGGGAACGCAGTATTTT. Amino acid sequence: CASSLVREGTQYF. Using reference TRBV7-2 and TRBJ2-3 for the parts outside the CDR3, the full variable domain is GAGVSQSPSNKVTEKGKDVELRCDPISGHTALYWYRQSLGQGLEFLIYFQGNSAPDKSGLPSDRFSAERTGGSVSTLTIQRTQQEDSAVYLCASSLVREGTQYFGPGTRLTVL.